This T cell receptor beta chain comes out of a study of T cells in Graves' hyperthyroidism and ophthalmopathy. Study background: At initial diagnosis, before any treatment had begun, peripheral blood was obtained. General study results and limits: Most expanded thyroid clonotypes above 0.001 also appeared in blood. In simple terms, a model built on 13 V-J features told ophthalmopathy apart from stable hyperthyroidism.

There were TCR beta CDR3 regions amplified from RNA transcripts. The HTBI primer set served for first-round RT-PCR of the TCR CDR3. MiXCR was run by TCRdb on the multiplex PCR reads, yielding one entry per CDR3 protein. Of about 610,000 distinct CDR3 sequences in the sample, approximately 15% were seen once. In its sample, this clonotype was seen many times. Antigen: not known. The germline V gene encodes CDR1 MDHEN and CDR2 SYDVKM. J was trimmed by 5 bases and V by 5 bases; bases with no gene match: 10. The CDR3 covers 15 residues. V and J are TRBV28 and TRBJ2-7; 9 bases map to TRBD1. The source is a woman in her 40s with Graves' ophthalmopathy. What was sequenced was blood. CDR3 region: CASSAPGTGKDEQYF. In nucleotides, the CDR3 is TGTGCCAGCAGTGCCCCCGGGACAGGGAAAGACGAGCAGTACTTC.